A single sample is the source of the 26 T cell receptor beta chains below, sequenced in a study of neurological immune-mediated disorders. Each CDR3 protein gets one entry after TCRdb re-called the 5' RACE reads with MiXCR. The repertoire includes 55,000 to 70,000 distinct CDR3 sequences, around 3.9% of them detected once, and 1.3% sits in the top ten. The sequenced sample consisted of PBMCs. The receptors were sampled from a man aged 30 to 45 with multiple sclerosis.

The rearrangement links TRBV10-3 to TRBJ1-5, with D maybe TRBD1 (6 bases). Trimming took 6 bases from V and 3 from J, leaving 18 bases between them. Per germline, CDR1 ENHRY and CDR2 SYGVKD. The CDR3 loop spans 16 amino acids. The CDR3 nucleotides read TGTGCCATCAGAGACCCATTGGCAGGGGTCAATCAGCCCCAGCATTTT. Its translation: CAIRDPLAGVNQPQHF.

This clonotype was observed at least ten times. This chain uses TRBV7-2 with TRBJ2-3; 8 positions match TRBD2. The germline V gene encodes CDR1 SGHTA and CDR2 FQGNSA. V trimming: 2 bases; J trimming: 2 bases; junction bases outside the gene matches: 6. The CDR3 loop spans 16 amino acids. DNA of the CDR3: TGTGCCAGCAGCTTACTTGCGGGGGGTTTCACAGATACGCAGTATTTT. The encoded protein is CASSLLAGGFTDTQYF. Drawing the rest from reference TRBV7-2 and TRBJ2-3, the complete variable domain is GAGVSQSPSNKVTEKGKDVELRCDPISGHTALYWYRQSLGQGLEFLIYFQGNSAPDKSGLPSDRFSAERTGGSVSTLTIQRTQQEDSAVYLCASSLLAGGFTDTQYFGPGTRLTVL.

This clonotype was seen repeatedly, ten times or more. The chain employs TRBV6-1 and TRBJ2-1, with TRBD2 matching 14 bases. V dropped 7 bases and J dropped 3; count of bases not matched to a gene: 2. Per germline, CDR1 MNHNS and CDR2 SASEGT. The CDR3 totals 15 residues. CDR3 residues: CASTGTSGGYNEQFF. The CDR3 bases are TGTGCCAGCACCGGGACTAGCGGGGGCTACAATGAGCAGTTCTTC.

This clonotype was counted many times. This chain uses TRBV10-3 with TRBJ2-3; D possibly corresponds to TRBD1 (6 bases). With 6 bases removed from V and 6 bases from J, the gap between germline ends came to 19 bases. The CDR3 is 15 amino acids. Germline V CDR1 and CDR2: ENHRY, SYGVKD. The CDR3 DNA sequence: TGTGCCATCAGCCCCCTCGGCCCTGGGGGCGATACGCAGTATTTT. Protein product: CAISPLGPGGDTQYF.

The table lists this clonotype with many counts. This rearrangement joins TRBV5-1 to TRBJ2-3; 9 nucleotides match TRBD1. V shed 3 bases, J shed 6 bases, and the junction held 2 bases outside the gene matches. The CDR3 runs to 13 residues. CDR1 is SGHRS and CDR2 is YFSETQ in the germline V gene. The CDR3 is CASSSGQGDTQYF. The CDR3 DNA is TGCGCCAGCAGCTCTGGACAGGGGGATACGCAGTATTTT.

This clonotype was counted at least ten times. The chain recombines TRBV15 with TRBJ2-1, with D hard to call. This CDR3 is 16 amino acids long. V shed 5 bases and J shed 4 bases, with 18 bases lying between them. Germline CDR1 LNHNV, CDR2 YYDKDF (reference sequence). The CDR3 is CATSGLGRSMYNEQFF. CDR3 DNA: TGTGCCACCAGCGGCCTGGGTAGGAGCATGTACAATGAGCAGTTCTTC.

This clonotype was seen at least ten times. The chain combines TRBV5-6 with TRBJ1-2, with D unresolved. The CDR3 extends over 13 amino acids. V was trimmed by 4 bases and J by 4 bases, leaving 11 bases between them. In germline, CDR1 is SGHDT, CDR2 YYEEEE. As DNA, the CDR3 is TGTGCCAGCAGCCCCACAAGTACCTATGGCTACACCTTC. This codes for CASSPTSTYGYTF.

This clonotype was recorded at least ten times. The CDR3 DNA sequence: TGCAGTGCTAGAGATGAAGTTCAAGGGAATGGCTACACCTTC. Amino acids: CSARDEVQGNGYTF. The chain combines TRBV20-1 with TRBJ1-2; D unresolved. Germline V lookup: CDR1 DFQATT, CDR2 SNEGSKA (reference sequence). V gave up 0 bases and J gave up 6 bases, with 14 bases separating them. The CDR3 has 14 residues.

Many counts were recorded for this clonotype. This chain links TRBV15 with TRBJ1-1; D uncertain. Looked up from germline, CDR1 is LNHNV and CDR2 is YYDKDF (reference sequence). The CDR3 spans 14 residues. Trimming stripped 0 bases from V and 7 bases from J, with 12 bases between. The CDR3 spells CATSRDSVGIEAFF. The CDR3 DNA follows: TGTGCCACCAGCAGAGATTCTGTGGGAATTGAAGCTTTCTTT. The full variable domain, with the rest looked up from reference TRBV15 and TRBJ1-1, is DAMVIQNPRYQVTQFGKPVTLSCSQTLNHNVMYWYQQKSSQAPKLLFHYYDKDFNNEADTPDNFQSRRPNTSFCFLDIRSPGLGDTAMYLCATSRDSVGIEAFFGQGTRLTVV.

This clonotype has at least ten counts. The chain joins TRBV7-2 to TRBJ2-5; 8 bases match TRBD2. This CDR3 is 14 amino acids long. After removal of 2 bases from V and 2 bases from J, the junction contained 1 base not matched to a gene. Germline CDR1 SGHTA, CDR2 FQGNSA. DNA of the CDR3: TGTGCCAGCAGCTTATCGGGGGGGCAAGAGACCCAGTACTTC. Amino acids: CASSLSGGQETQYF.

This clonotype was detected ten times or more. The gene calls are TRBV6-5 and TRBJ1-5; 10 positions agree with TRBD1. The CDR3 runs 14 residues. The germline CDR1 and CDR2 sequences are MNHEY and SVGAGI. Trimming at V came to 5 bases and at J to 7 bases, leaving 5 bases not matched to a gene. This chain's CDR3 is CASSAGTGVQPQHF. The DNA of the CDR3 is TGTGCCAGCAGTGCCGGGACAGGGGTCCAGCCCCAGCATTTT.

This clonotype was recorded at least ten times. This rearrangement joins TRBV7-2 to TRBJ2-1; possible D gene TRBD2, 6 bases. CDR1 SGHTA and CDR2 FQGNSA come from the germline V gene. The CDR3 runs to 16 residues. V was trimmed by 3 bases and J by 7 bases, leaving 19 bases between them. The CDR3 loop is CASSFSGGRLANEQFF. The DNA of the CDR3 is TGTGCCAGCAGCTTTTCCGGGGGACGATTAGCAAATGAGCAGTTCTTC.

There are many counts of this clonotype. This chain connects TRBV9 to TRBJ1-1; TRBD1 matches at 7 bases. V lost 4 bases to trimming and J lost 2 bases; unmatched junction nucleotides: 8. CDR3 length: 15 residues. Germline assignment: CDR1 SGDLS and CDR2 YYNGEE. CDR3: CASSSKDRPNTEAFF. Here the CDR3 DNA reads TGTGCCAGCAGCTCAAAGGACAGGCCTAACACTGAAGCTTTCTTT.

This clonotype was observed at least ten times. The gene calls are TRBV5-1 and TRBJ2-3; D gene uncertain. V was cut by 3 bases and J by 2 bases, with 7 bases left in between. The CDR3 is made up of 13 amino acids. Germline V CDR1 and CDR2: SGHRS, YFSETQ. CDR3 in DNA: TGCGCCAGCAGCTGGGCAGCCACAGATACGCAGTATTTT. Amino acids: CASSWAATDTQYF.

This clonotype was counted many times. The genes are TRBV5-6 and TRBJ1-4; D not resolved. Germline V gene sequence: CDR1 SGHDT, CDR2 YYEEEE. CDR3 length: 13 amino acids. The V gene lost 3 bases and the J gene lost 6 bases, with 9 bases spanning the gap. CDR3 sequence (DNA): TGTGCCAGCAGCTCCGGGCGGTATGAAAAACTGTTTTTT. Translated, it gives CASSSGRYEKLFF.

Many counts were recorded for this clonotype. V usage is TRBV18 and J usage is TRBJ2-3; D not certain. This CDR3 has 15 amino acids. Germline CDR1 is KGHSH and CDR2 is LQKENI. Trimming took 1 base from V and 1 from J, leaving 9 bases between them. The CDR3: CASSPLGGRTDTQYF. The CDR3 DNA is TGTGCCAGCTCACCACTGGGTGGTCGCACAGATACGCAGTATTTT. The variable domain in full, completed from reference TRBV18 and TRBJ2-3, reads NAGVMQNPRHLVRRRGQEARLRCSPMKGHSHVYWYRQLPEEGLKFMVYLQKENIIDESGMPKERFSAEFPKEGPSILRIQQVVRGDSAAYFCASSPLGGRTDTQYFGPGTRLTVL.

The chain is built from TRBV18 and TRBJ1-2; D is unclear. Germline V lookup: CDR1 KGHSH, CDR2 LQKENI. Between the trimmed V and J ends, which lost 3 bases and 2 bases, there was a span of 10 bases. This CDR3 spans 14 amino acids. The CDR3 DNA reads TGTGCCAGCTCACCCCAGGACGGAAACTATGGCTACACCTTC. As protein: CASSPQDGNYGYTF.

This clonotype was observed many times. V and J are TRBV14 and TRBJ1-1; D is uncertain. V lost 7 bases and J lost 5, with 14 bases in between. In germline, CDR1 is SGHDN, CDR2 FVKESK. CDR3 length: 13 residues. The CDR3 spells CASTFSRETEAFF. The CDR3 nucleotides are TGTGCCAGCACTTTCTCTCGAGAGACTGAAGCTTTCTTT. Variable domain in full (rest from reference TRBV14 and TRBJ1-1): EAGVTQFPSHSVIEKGQTVTLRCDPISGHDNLYWYRRVMGKEIKFLLHFVKESKQDESGMPNNRFLAERTGGTYSTLKVQPAELEDSGVYFCASTFSRETEAFFGQGTRLTVV.

This clonotype was picked up many times. The J gene is TRBJ2-5, the V gene TRBV18; D gene ambiguous. The CDR3 runs to 13 residues. CDR1 KGHSH and CDR2 LQKENI come from the germline V gene. The V and J ends lost 0 bases and 4 bases respectively, with 6 bases between them. CDR3 in DNA: TGTGCCAGCTCACCACCGAAGGGAGAGACCCAGTACTTC. It encodes CASSPPKGETQYF.

This clonotype turned up a few times. Given a much more abundant clone one base away, this may be a read error. V is TRBV11-2 and J is TRBJ2-3; TRBD1 agrees at 7 bases. In germline, CDR1 is SGHAT, CDR2 FQNNGV. The V gene end was trimmed by 5 bases and the J gene end by 1 base; junction bases not matched to a gene: 6. CDR3 length equals 15 residues. The DNA of the CDR3 is TGTGCCAGCAGCCTCGGGACAGAAGGCACAGATACGCAGTATTTT. Protein sequence: CASSLGTEGTDTQYF.

This clonotype was picked up many times. The chain carries TRBV20-1 and TRBJ2-3, with D tentatively TRBD2 (5 bases). Germline V gives CDR1 DFQATT, CDR2 SNEGSKA (reference sequence). The CDR3 extends over 13 amino acids. V dropped 6 bases and J dropped 2 bases, with 12 bases sitting between them. This chain's CDR3 is CSAPPSSTDTQYF. In nucleotides, the CDR3 is TGCAGTGCCCCCCCTAGCTCCACAGATACGCAGTATTTT.

This clonotype turned up a few times. Compared with germline, one end of the junction differs, possibly owing to a read error. The V gene is TRBV20-1, the J gene TRBJ1-6; 12 bases map to TRBD1. This CDR3 is 16 amino acids long. Germline values: CDR1 DFQATT, CDR2 SNEGSKA (reference sequence). The CDR3 protein is CSASTGTGGRDSPLNF. Written as DNA, the CDR3 is TGCAGTGCTAGCACCGGGACAGGGGGCAGGGATTCACCCCTCAACTTT.

This clonotype came up many times. J is TRBJ1-1 and V is TRBV5-1, with D unclear. Looked up from germline, CDR1 is SGHRS and CDR2 is YFSETQ. V dropped 0 bases and J dropped 0 bases, with 6 bases sitting between them. The CDR3 is 14 residues long. CDR3 region: CASSLAAMNTEAFF. CDR3 DNA: TGCGCCAGCAGCTTGGCAGCGATGAACACTGAAGCTTTCTTT.

This clonotype has ten or more counts. The V and J genes are TRBV12-3 or TRBV12-4 and TRBJ1-2; D gene ambiguous. The ends were cut back, 6 bases at V and 4 bases at J, with 9 bases in the middle. The CDR3 extends over 12 amino acids. CDR3 region: CASRESSYGYTF. CDR3 bases: TGTGCCAGCAGGGAGAGCTCCTATGGCTACACCTTC.

This clonotype was seen repeatedly, ten times or more. V and J are TRBV12-3 or TRBV12-4 and TRBJ2-3; 10 nucleotides line up with TRBD2. This CDR3 is built from 15 residues. V trimming: 6 bases; J trimming: 0 bases; junction bases outside the gene matches: 3. The CDR3 protein is CASRISGGSTDTQYF. The CDR3, as DNA: TGTGCCAGCAGAATTAGCGGGGGGAGCACAGATACGCAGTATTTT.

Ten or more counts support this clonotype. The CDR3 sequence: CASSVSLAGLQETQYF. CDR3 bases: TGCGCCAGCAGCGTTAGCCTAGCGGGACTACAAGAGACCCAGTACTTC. V gene TRBV5-1 combines with J gene TRBJ2-5; 9 bases are shared with TRBD2. This CDR3 region has 16 residues. V shed 4 bases and J 2 bases; nucleotides not matched to a gene: 9. Germline-derived CDR1 and CDR2 are SGHRS and YFSETQ.